The 21 T cell receptor beta chains below come from one sample, sequenced in a study of blood T cell repertoires in COVID-19 (dated by TCRdb to about 2020). Library preparation was by the immunoSEQ multiplex PCR assay. TCRdb mirrors the immuneACCESS table, restricted to in-frame sequences. Some clones are absent from its copies; in checked studies, under half trace to an unresolved V gene, and the reason for the others is unknown. This sample is represented by some 340,000 clones; 85% to 95% of them were singletons. The ten largest clones add up to roughly 3.6% of the sample. Sequencing was done on a sample of PBMCs or T cells enriched from blood (not recorded which). These receptors were obtained from a woman aged 25-40 years who had been exposed to COVID-19.

The chain links TRBV9 to TRBJ1-6, with no clear D. This CDR3 spans 16 amino acids. V was trimmed by 7 bases and J by 6 bases, leaving 20 bases between them. Germline-derived CDR1 and CDR2 are SGDLS and YYNGEE. CDR3 protein: CASGAGSRALNSPLHF. CDR3 sequence (DNA): TGTGCCAGCGGAGCGGGCAGCCGAGCCCTTAATTCACCCCTCCACTTT.

The genes are TRBV7-9 and TRBJ2-1; 9 nucleotides line up with TRBD1. The CDR3 runs 19 residues. The germline CDR1 and CDR2 sequences are SEHNR and FQNEAQ (reference sequence). After removal of 2 bases from V and 0 bases from J, the junction contained 11 bases not matched to a gene. The CDR3 reads CASSLRGAGTGTSYNEQFF. As DNA, the CDR3 is TGTGCCAGCAGCTTACGTGGCGCCGGGACAGGGACCTCCTACAATGAGCAGTTCTTC.

The rearrangement uses TRBV6-5 and TRBJ1-3; no clear D. Germline values: CDR1 MNHEY, CDR2 SVGAGI. The length of the CDR3 is 12 residues. Deletions cut 10 bases from V and 1 base from J, with 8 bases between. CDR3 nucleotide sequence: TGTGCCACTCGGAGTTCTGGAAACACCATATATTTT. This translates into CATRSSGNTIYF.

The chain uses TRBV24-1 and TRBJ1-2; TRBD1 might be the D (5 bases). V was trimmed by 1 base and J by 6 bases, leaving 8 bases between them. Germline CDR1 and CDR2: KGHDR and SFDVKD. The CDR3 covers 13 residues. CDR3 sequence (DNA): TGTGCCACCAGTGATTTTCAGGGAAATGGCTACACCTTC. Translated: CATSDFQGNGYTF.

V gene TRBV6-1 combines with J gene TRBJ1-2; D gene unclear. Trimming stripped 3 bases from V and 7 bases from J, with 18 bases between. The germline V gene encodes CDR1 MNHNS and CDR2 SASEGT. The CDR3 loop spans 15 amino acids. CDR3 nucleotide sequence: TGTGCCAGCAGTGAGGAGGGTTTGGTTTGGGGTGGCTACACCTTC. Protein sequence: CASSEEGLVWGGYTF.

The CDR3 reads CASGQGSRTEAFF. For the CDR3, the DNA is TGTGCCAGTGGACAGGGGAGTCGCACTGAAGCTTTCTTT. This chain connects TRBV6-5 to TRBJ1-1, with 9 bases that match TRBD1. Germline CDR1 and CDR2: MNHEY and SVGAGI. CDR3 length: 13 amino acids. The V gene end was trimmed by 9 bases and the J gene end by 4 bases; junction bases not matched to a gene: 6.

The rearrangement links TRBV5-1 to TRBJ2-7; D might be TRBD1 (5 bases). The CDR3 runs to 13 residues. V dropped 3 bases and J dropped 2 bases, with 9 bases sitting between them. Per germline, CDR1 SGHRS and CDR2 YFSETQ. CDR3 sequence reads: CASSYGQAYEQYF. The CDR3 DNA is TGCGCCAGCAGCTACGGACAAGCCTACGAGCAGTACTTC.

The genes are TRBV4-2 and TRBJ2-3; 9 nucleotides align to TRBD2. This CDR3 is built from 16 residues. The V segment lost 0 bases and the J segment 5 bases; nucleotides outside the gene matches: 6. Looked up from germline, CDR1 is LGHNA and CDR2 is YNFKEQ. CDR3 coding DNA: TGTGCCAGCAGCCAAGATCGCGCGGGGGGGCGAGATACGCAGTATTTT. Its protein is CASSQDRAGGRDTQYF.

The chain uses TRBV6-5 and TRBJ1-2; 8 bases are a match to TRBD1. The CDR3 extends over 11 amino acids. Germline V gene lookup returns CDR1 MNHEY and CDR2 SVGAGI. J lost 8 bases, V lost 6 bases, and 2 bases had no gene match. This CDR3 reads CASRSGGGYTF. CDR3 DNA: TGTGCCAGCAGATCAGGGGGCGGCTACACCTTC.

CDR3 in DNA: TGTGCCAGCAGTAGGGGGCAGTCACCCCTCCACTTT. This sequence encodes CASSRGQSPLHF. This sequence joins TRBV6-5 and TRBJ1-6; 7 nucleotides align to TRBD1. The CDR3 totals 12 residues. The trim removed 5 bases at V and 10 bases at J, leaving 2 bases unmatched. Germline assignment: CDR1 MNHEY and CDR2 SVGAGI.

V gene TRBV30 combines with J gene TRBJ1-2; D is unresolved. V lost 2 bases and J lost 5, with 3 bases in between. From germline, CDR1 is GTSNPN and CDR2 SVGIG (reference sequence). This CDR3 is built from 10 residues. The CDR3 reads CAWSPYGYTF. As DNA, the CDR3 is TGTGCCTGGAGTCCATATGGCTACACCTTC.

V gene TRBV29-1 combines with J gene TRBJ1-2; TRBD1 agrees at 9 bases. Germline CDR1 is SQVTM and CDR2 is ANQGSEA. Unmatched junction bases numbered 7, after V lost 7 bases and J lost 4 bases. This CDR3 has 13 residues. CDR3 protein: CSATRGQGYGYTF. CDR3 bases: TGCAGCGCGACCCGGGGACAGGGCTATGGCTACACCTTC.

V usage is TRBV25-1 and J usage is TRBJ1-1; 8 bases are a match to TRBD1. The V and J ends lost 5 bases and 1 base, in that order; junction bases with no gene match: 3. From germline, CDR1 is MGHDK and CDR2 SYGVNS. The CDR3 is made up of 14 amino acids. DNA for the CDR3: TGTGCCAGCAGTAGGGACAGGAGGAACACTGAAGCTTTCTTT. It yields the protein CASSRDRRNTEAFF.

For this clone: A read error may account for a junction end that differs from germline. The rearrangement links TRBV7-9 to TRBJ2-1, with TRBD2 matching 13 bases. The germline gives CDR1 SEHNR, CDR2 FQNEAQ (reference sequence). The CDR3 is made up of 17 amino acids. The CDR3 sequence: CASNLGTSGEASDEQFF. DNA for the CDR3: TGTGCCAGCAACTTAGGGACTAGCGGGGAGGCAAGCGATGAGCAGTTCTTC.

The rearrangement uses TRBV13 and TRBJ2-7, with 8 bases identical to TRBD2. V dropped 2 bases and J dropped 2; count of bases not matched to a gene: 14. The V gene's germline CDR1 is PRHDT and CDR2 FYEKMQ (reference sequence). The CDR3 has 18 residues. The CDR3 DNA reads as TGTGCCAGCAGCTTAAGGGGTTCTGGGAGCGGGGGTCCCTACGAGCAGTACTTC. This codes for CASSLRGSGSGGPYEQYF.

The chain joins TRBV5-6 to TRBJ2-2; D perhaps matches TRBD2 (5 bases). The CDR3 has 15 residues. Per germline, CDR1 SGHDT and CDR2 YYEEEE. V was cut by 0 bases and J by 3 bases, with 9 bases left in between. CDR3 coding DNA: TGTGCCAGCAGCTTGGGCGCGAGGGACACCGGGGAGCTGTTTTTT. It yields the protein CASSLGARDTGELFF.

This clone showed up just once. This chain joins TRBV24-1 and TRBJ1-2, with 10 bases lining up with TRBD1. Germline V lookup: CDR1 KGHDR, CDR2 SFDVKD. Trimming removed 3 bases from V and 7 bases from J; junction bases left unmatched: 13. This CDR3 spans 17 amino acids. As DNA, the CDR3 is TGTGCCACCAGTGATCGCGGACAGGGGGATACCGATGGTGGCTACACCTTC. This translates into CATSDRGQGDTDGGYTF.

This chain links TRBV10-3 with TRBJ2-7; 11 nucleotides align to TRBD1. The CDR3 loop spans 15 amino acids. CDR1 is ENHRY and CDR2 is SYGVKD in the germline V gene. V shed 4 bases and J 6 bases; nucleotides not matched to a gene: 8. The CDR3 sequence is CAISGGGQGEVEQYF. CDR3 DNA sequence: TGTGCCATCAGTGGAGGGGGACAGGGGGAAGTCGAGCAGTACTTC.

The chain couples TRBV2 to TRBJ2-3; 9 bases match TRBD2. The V gene end was trimmed by 5 bases and the J gene end by 3 bases; junction bases not matched to a gene: 6. This CDR3 contains 15 residues. CDR1 SNHLY and CDR2 FYNNEI come from the germline V gene. CDR3 amino acids: CASSHLAGRTDTQYF. CDR3 nucleotides: TGTGCCAGCAGTCATCTAGCGGGGAGGACAGATACGCAGTATTTT.

V is TRBV4-3 and J is TRBJ1-6; D not certain. Trimming removed 0 bases from V and 8 bases from J, with 11 bases in between. In germline, CDR1 is LGHNA, CDR2 YSLEER. The CDR3 length is 15 residues. CDR3 in amino acids: CASSQEGRRYSPLHF. Written as DNA, the CDR3 is TGCGCCAGCAGCCAAGAAGGCAGGCGTTATTCACCCCTCCACTTT.

V usage is TRBV25-1 and J usage is TRBJ2-7; 7 bases are shared with TRBD1. This CDR3 has 14 amino acids. With V trimmed by 1 base and J by 1 base, 1 base remained unmatched. Germline CDR1 reads MGHDK; CDR2 reads SYGVNS. In nucleotides, the CDR3 is TGTGCCAGCAGTGAATGGGGACAGTCCTACGAGCAGTACTTC. The encoded protein is CASSEWGQSYEQYF.